A selection of T cell receptor beta chains follows, all from one sample in a study of T cell responses to AZD1222 COVID-19 vaccine. The repertoire was sequenced with immunoSEQ multiplex PCR; TCRdb's copy has only in-frame clones and lacks some. The data show about 150,000 clones, approximately 90% seen once. The sample in question was peripheral blood, obtained 28 days after the second AZD1222 dose. These receptors came from an adult who received the AZD1222 COVID-19 vaccine. Both conserved end residues are part of each CDR3. Fields, in order: D gene, clone size, J gene, V gene, CDR3 protein, CDR3 DNA. A D gene is named only where the DNA matches it firmly. Clone size is not always given. Where it is, it says once, few, many or a class for expanded clones.

D: .; size: .; J: TRBJ1-2; V: TRBV24-1; CDR3: CATSAEGFYGYTF; DNA: TGTGCCACCAGTGCTGAGGGTTTCTATGGCTACACCTTC
D: TRBD2; size: .; J: TRBJ2-7; V: TRBV5-1; CDR3: CASSSGGSGDSYEQYF; DNA: TGCGCCAGCAGCTCGGGAGGGTCGGGGGACTCCTACGAGCAGTACTTC
D: .; size: .; J: TRBJ2-2; V: TRBV12-3/TRBV12-4; CDR3: CASSKQRTGELFF; DNA: TGTGCCAGCAGTAAACAAAGAACCGGGGAGCTGTTTTTT
D: .; size: .; J: TRBJ1-1; V: TRBV5-4; CDR3: CASSSTYRDMNTEAFF; DNA: TGTGCCAGCAGCTCAACCTACAGGGACATGAACACTGAAGCTTTCTTT
D: TRBD1; size: .; J: TRBJ2-7; V: TRBV7-2; CDR3: CASSLGVGQAYEQYF; DNA: TGTGCCAGCAGCCTAGGGGTTGGACAGGCCTACGAGCAGTACTTC
D: .; size: .; J: TRBJ1-2; V: TRBV5-1; CDR3: CASSLEPSGGYTF; DNA: TGCGCCAGCAGCTTGGAGCCGTCGGGCGGCTACACCTTC
D: TRBD1; size: few; J: TRBJ1-6; V: TRBV11-3; CDR3: CASRLGQQNSPLHF; DNA: TGTGCCAGCAGGTTGGGACAGCAGAATTCACCCCTCCACTTT
D: .; size: once; J: TRBJ1-2; V: TRBV4-1; CDR3: CASSQIGRANYGYTF; DNA: TGCGCCAGCAGCCAAATCGGCAGAGCTAACTATGGCTACACCTTC
D: .; size: .; J: TRBJ2-7; V: TRBV9; CDR3: CASSDRCYEQYF; DNA: TGTGCCAGCAGCGACAGGTGCTACGAGCAGTACTTC
D: TRBD2; size: .; J: TRBJ2-2; V: TRBV6-4; CDR3: CASSGKDTGELFF; DNA: TGTGCCAGTAGCGGGAAGGACACCGGGGAGCTGTTTTTT
D: TRBD2; size: .; J: TRBJ2-1; V: TRBV7-3; CDR3: CASSHSGSLYNEQFF; DNA: TGTGCCAGCAGCCACAGCGGGAGTCTTTACAATGAGCAGTTCTTC
D: .; size: .; J: TRBJ2-7; V: TRBV15; CDR3: CATSTTRGYGYEQYF; DNA: TGTGCCACCAGCACCACGAGGGGTTATGGCTACGAGCAGTACTTC
D: TRBD1; size: .; J: TRBJ1-3; V: TRBV6-5; CDR3: CASSIQGNSGNTIYF; DNA: TGTGCCAGCAGTATACAGGGGAACTCTGGAAACACCATATATTTT
D: .; size: .; J: TRBJ1-5; V: TRBV10-2; CDR3: CASSEDGRTDRSNQPQHF; DNA: TGCGCCAGCAGTGAGGATGGGAGGACAGACCGAAGCAATCAGCCCCAGCATTTT
D: TRBD1; size: .; J: TRBJ1-2; V: TRBV2; CDR3: CANRQGANYGYTF; DNA: TGTGCCAACCGACAGGGGGCTAACTATGGCTACACCTTC
D: TRBD1; size: once; J: TRBJ2-1; V: TRBV7-3; CDR3: CASSPRDRGTYNEQFF; DNA: TGTGCCAGCAGCCCGCGGGACAGGGGGACCTACAATGAGCAGTTCTTC
D: .; size: .; J: TRBJ2-3; V: TRBV24-1; CDR3: CATSDWATPGTQYF; DNA: TGTGCCACCAGTGATTGGGCCACCCCGGGTACGCAGTATTTT
D: .; size: .; J: TRBJ2-7; V: TRBV6-5; CDR3: CASRRDTSYEQYF; DNA: TGTGCCAGCCGGCGGGACACGTCCTACGAGCAGTACTTC
D: TRBD2; size: .; J: TRBJ2-1; V: TRBV19; CDR3: CASKRGSYNEQFF; DNA: TGTGCCAGTAAGCGGGGCTCCTACAATGAGCAGTTCTTC
D: TRBD1; size: .; J: TRBJ1-1; V: TRBV30; CDR3: CACGTGGGNTEAFF; DNA: TGTGCCTGCGGGACAGGGGGAGGGAACACTGAAGCTTTCTTT
D: .; size: .; J: TRBJ2-1; V: TRBV12-3/TRBV12-4; CDR3: CASSLRTEQFF; DNA: TGTGCCAGCAGTTTACGGACTGAGCAGTTCTTC
D: .; size: .; J: TRBJ1-4; V: TRBV19; CDR3: CASSIDGQRPNEKLFF; DNA: TGTGCCAGTAGTATAGACGGCCAGAGACCTAATGAAAAACTGTTTTTT
D: .; size: .; J: TRBJ1-4; V: TRBV23-1; CDR3: CATQGGAATNEKLFF; DNA: TGCGCCACCCAAGGAGGAGCCGCAACTAATGAAAAACTGTTTTTT
D: TRBD2; size: .; J: TRBJ2-3; V: TRBV19; CDR3: CASIPSGTSGRGDTQYF; DNA: TGTGCCAGTATCCCCTCCGGGACTAGCGGGAGGGGAGATACGCAGTATTTT
D: TRBD2; size: .; J: TRBJ2-3; V: TRBV7-3; CDR3: CASSSSGISTDTQYF; DNA: TGTGCCAGCAGCTCCAGCGGGATAAGCACAGATACGCAGTATTTT
D: .; size: few; J: TRBJ1-3; V: TRBV15; CDR3: CATSRVRGVNGNTIYF; DNA: TGTGCCACCAGCAGAGTTCGAGGGGTCAATGGAAACACCATATATTTT
D: .; size: .; J: TRBJ1-6; V: TRBV6-1; CDR3: CASSEEAADNSPLHF; DNA: TGTGCCAGCAGTGAAGAGGCAGCGGATAATTCACCCCTCCACTTT
D: .; size: .; J: TRBJ2-3; V: TRBV5-4; CDR3: CASSSPLGTQYF; DNA: TGTGCCAGCAGCTCTCCCCTAGGTACGCAGTATTTT
D: .; size: .; J: TRBJ1-2; V: TRBV4-3; CDR3: CASSQGLVGHYGYTF; DNA: TGCGCCAGCAGCCAAGGACTCGTGGGGCACTATGGCTACACCTTC
D: .; size: many; J: TRBJ2-1; V: TRBV2; CDR3: CASSWKNEQFF; DNA: TGTGCCAGCTCCTGGAAGAATGAGCAGTTCTTC
D: TRBD2; size: .; J: TRBJ2-5; V: TRBV11-2; CDR3: CASSLEGTRQETQYF; DNA: TGTGCCAGCAGCTTAGAAGGGACTAGACAAGAGACCCAGTACTTC
D: .; size: .; J: TRBJ1-1; V: TRBV2; CDR3: CASSAQGRTEAFF; DNA: TGTGCCAGCAGTGCACAGGGTCGGACTGAAGCTTTCTTT
D: .; size: .; J: TRBJ1-5; V: TRBV24-1; CDR3: CATRGTGLNQPQHF; DNA: TGTGCCACCAGGGGCACAGGGTTAAATCAGCCCCAGCATTTT
D: TRBD1; size: .; J: TRBJ2-7; V: TRBV5-5; CDR3: CASSPPGQGSYEQYF; DNA: TGTGCCAGCAGTCCACCGGGACAGGGATCCTACGAGCAGTACTTC
D: TRBD2; size: .; J: TRBJ2-3; V: TRBV6-5; CDR3: CASSYSSGSPDTQYF; DNA: TGTGCCAGCAGTTACTCTAGCGGGAGCCCAGATACGCAGTATTTT
D: TRBD1; size: .; J: TRBJ2-7; V: TRBV30; CDR3: CAWSRGQATYEQYF; DNA: TGTGCCTGGAGCAGGGGACAGGCTACCTACGAGCAGTACTTC
D: TRBD2; size: .; J: TRBJ2-7; V: TRBV7-3; CDR3: CASSLQSGTPYEQYF; DNA: TGTGCCAGCAGCTTACAGAGCGGGACCCCCTACGAGCAGTACTTC
D: .; size: .; J: TRBJ2-5; V: TRBV5-1; CDR3: CASRMGPVQETQYF; DNA: TGCGCCAGCAGAATGGGTCCCGTACAAGAGACCCAGTACTTC
D: TRBD2; size: .; J: TRBJ2-1; V: TRBV5-1; CDR3: CASTGGLAGWVGEQFF; DNA: TGCGCCAGCACTGGGGGACTAGCGGGATGGGTCGGCGAGCAGTTCTTC
D: .; size: .; J: TRBJ2-7; V: TRBV18; CDR3: CASSPKGSEPYEQYF; DNA: TGTGCCAGCTCACCAAAGGGGTCAGAACCCTACGAGCAGTACTTC
D: .; size: .; J: TRBJ2-7; V: TRBV11-3; CDR3: CASSLDPSRSEQYF; DNA: TGTGCCAGCAGCTTAGACCCTTCGAGGAGTGAGCAGTACTTC
D: TRBD1; size: .; J: TRBJ2-7; V: TRBV20-1; CDR3: CSAPGQGKYF; DNA: TGCAGTGCTCCCGGACAGGGTAAGTACTTC
D: TRBD2; size: .; J: TRBJ2-4; V: TRBV3-1/TRBV3-2; CDR3: CASSQSRTSRNIQYF; DNA: TGTGCCAGCAGCCAAAGTAGGACTAGTCGGAACATTCAGTACTTC
D: .; size: .; J: TRBJ1-1; V: TRBV6-1; CDR3: CASRRTGTEAFF; DNA: TGTGCCAGCAGGCGGACGGGCACTGAAGCTTTCTTT
D: .; size: .; J: TRBJ1-5; V: TRBV27; CDR3: CASSVGLPGSQPQHF; DNA: TGTGCCAGCAGTGTCGGACTTCCCGGGAGTCAGCCCCAGCATTTT